This T cell receptor beta chain was obtained from a study of post-analysis software for immune sequencing data. The wider study: Included among the disease courses, which were recorded for the cohort, were relapsing-remitting, secondary progressive and progressive-relapsing multiple sclerosis.

Prepared TCR beta cDNA libraries contained unique molecular identifiers. MiXCR, applied by TCRdb to the PCR reads, yields one record per CDR3 protein. This sample carries hundreds of thousands of distinct CDR3 sequences, approximately 60% of them seen once, and the ten largest clones take about 11%. Per germline, CDR1 DFQATT and CDR2 SNEGSKA (reference sequence). The CDR3 length is 15 residues. Unmatched junction bases numbered 5, after V lost 0 bases and J lost 6 bases. This clonotype was counted a single time. Its antigen is not identified. Broader study findings: In patients, about 5 TRBV segments were more frequent than in controls, with TRBV5-6, TRBV5-1 and TRBV20-1 among them.

The sequencing input was blood. This clonotype originated in a girl aged 2 to 9 with multiple sclerosis. V and J are TRBV20-1 and TRBJ2-1; TRBD2 matches at 10 bases. The CDR3 region is CSAREPLAGVNEQFF. CDR3 bases: TGCAGTGCTAGAGAACCCCTAGCGGGAGTCAATGAGCAGTTCTTC.